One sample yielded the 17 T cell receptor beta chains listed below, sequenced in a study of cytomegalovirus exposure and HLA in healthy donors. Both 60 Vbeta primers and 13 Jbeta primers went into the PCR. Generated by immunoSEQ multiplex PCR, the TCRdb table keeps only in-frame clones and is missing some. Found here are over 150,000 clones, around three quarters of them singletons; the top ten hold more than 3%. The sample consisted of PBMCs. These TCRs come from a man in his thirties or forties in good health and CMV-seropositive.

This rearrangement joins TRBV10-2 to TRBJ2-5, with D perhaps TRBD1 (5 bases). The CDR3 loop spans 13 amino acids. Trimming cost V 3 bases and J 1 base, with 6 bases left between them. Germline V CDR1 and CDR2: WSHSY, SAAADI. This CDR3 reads CASSDRVQETQYF. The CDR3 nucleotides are TGCGCCAGCAGTGACAGGGTCCAAGAGACCCAGTACTTC.

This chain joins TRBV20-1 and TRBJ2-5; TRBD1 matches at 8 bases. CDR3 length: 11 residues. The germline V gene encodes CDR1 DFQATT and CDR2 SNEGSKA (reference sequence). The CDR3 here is CSGQGRETQYF. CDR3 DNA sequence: TGCAGCGGACAGGGACGAGAGACCCAGTACTTC.

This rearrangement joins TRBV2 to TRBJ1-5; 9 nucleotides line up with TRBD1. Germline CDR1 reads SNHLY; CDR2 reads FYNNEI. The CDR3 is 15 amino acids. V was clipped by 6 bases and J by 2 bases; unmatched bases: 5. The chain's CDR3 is CASSWDRAGNQPQHF. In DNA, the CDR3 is TGTGCCAGCAGCTGGGACAGGGCGGGCAATCAGCCCCAGCATTTT.

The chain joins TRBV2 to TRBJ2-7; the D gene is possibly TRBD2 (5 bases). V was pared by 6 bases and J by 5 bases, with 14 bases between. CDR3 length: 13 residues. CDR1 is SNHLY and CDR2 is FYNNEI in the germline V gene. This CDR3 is CASRDWATHEQYF. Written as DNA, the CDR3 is TGTGCCAGCAGGGACTGGGCGACCCACGAGCAGTACTTC.

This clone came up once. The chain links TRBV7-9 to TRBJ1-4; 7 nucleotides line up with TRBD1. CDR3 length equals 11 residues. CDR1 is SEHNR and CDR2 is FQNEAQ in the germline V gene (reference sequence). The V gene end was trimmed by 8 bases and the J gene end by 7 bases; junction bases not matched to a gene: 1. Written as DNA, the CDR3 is TGTGCCAGCGCAGGGGGTGAAAAACTGTTTTTT. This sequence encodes CASAGGEKLFF.

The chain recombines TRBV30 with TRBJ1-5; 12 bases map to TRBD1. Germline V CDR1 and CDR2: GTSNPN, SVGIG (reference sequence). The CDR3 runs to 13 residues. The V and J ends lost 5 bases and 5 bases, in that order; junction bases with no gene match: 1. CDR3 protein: CAWGTGGYQPQHF. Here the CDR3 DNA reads TGTGCCTGGGGGACAGGGGGCTATCAGCCCCAGCATTTT.

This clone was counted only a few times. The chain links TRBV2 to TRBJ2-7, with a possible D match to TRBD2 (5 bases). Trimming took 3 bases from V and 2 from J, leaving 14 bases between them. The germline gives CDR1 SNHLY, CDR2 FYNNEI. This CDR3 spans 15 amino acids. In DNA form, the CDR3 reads TGTGCCAGCAGTGATGGCGGGCGTGGAACCTACGAGCAGTACTTC. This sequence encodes CASSDGGRGTYEQYF. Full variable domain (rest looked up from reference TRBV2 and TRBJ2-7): EPEVTQTPSHQVTQMGQEVILRCVPISNHLYFYWYRQILGQKVEFLVSFYNNEISEKSEIFDDQFSVERPDGSNFTLKIRSTKLEDSAMYFCASSDGGRGTYEQYFGPGTRLTVT.

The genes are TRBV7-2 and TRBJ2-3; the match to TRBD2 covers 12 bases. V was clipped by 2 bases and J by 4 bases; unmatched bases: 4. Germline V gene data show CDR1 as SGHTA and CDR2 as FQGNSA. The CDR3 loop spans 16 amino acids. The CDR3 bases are TGTGCCAGCAGCTTATTACTAGCGGGAGGCCCAGATACGCAGTATTTT. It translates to CASSLLLAGGPDTQYF.

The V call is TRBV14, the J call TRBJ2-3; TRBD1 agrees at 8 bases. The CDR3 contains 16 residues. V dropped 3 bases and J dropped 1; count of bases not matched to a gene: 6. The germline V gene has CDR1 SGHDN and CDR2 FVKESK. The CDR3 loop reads CASSQWTGLGTDTQYF. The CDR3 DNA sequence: TGTGCCAGCAGCCAGTGGACAGGGCTGGGCACAGATACGCAGTATTTT.

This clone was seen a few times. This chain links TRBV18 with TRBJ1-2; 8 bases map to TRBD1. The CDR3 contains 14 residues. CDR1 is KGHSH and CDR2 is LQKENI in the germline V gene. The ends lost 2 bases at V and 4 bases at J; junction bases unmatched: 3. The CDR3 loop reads CASSPDRGSYGYTF. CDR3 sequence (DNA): TGTGCCAGCTCACCAGACAGGGGTAGCTATGGCTACACCTTC.

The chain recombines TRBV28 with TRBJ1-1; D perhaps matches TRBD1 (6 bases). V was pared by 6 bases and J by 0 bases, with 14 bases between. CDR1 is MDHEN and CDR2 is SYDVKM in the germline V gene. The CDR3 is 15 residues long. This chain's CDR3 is CASRSHRALNTEAFF. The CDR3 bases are TGTGCCAGCAGATCCCACAGGGCCCTGAACACTGAAGCTTTCTTT.

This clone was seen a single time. CDR3 amino acids: CASSYSIGLAKNIQYF. CDR3 nucleotide sequence: TGTGCCAGCAGTTACTCGATTGGCTTAGCCAAAAACATTCAGTACTTC. The V gene is TRBV6-5, the J gene TRBJ2-4; the D is unclear. This CDR3 comprises 16 residues. In germline, CDR1 is MNHEY, CDR2 SVGAGI. Trimming pared 0 bases from V and 0 bases from J, leaving 9 bases between.

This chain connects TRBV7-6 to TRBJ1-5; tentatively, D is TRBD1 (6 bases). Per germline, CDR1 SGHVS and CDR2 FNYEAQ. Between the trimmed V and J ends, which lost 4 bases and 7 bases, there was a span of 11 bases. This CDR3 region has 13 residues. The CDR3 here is CASSYDRNQPQHF. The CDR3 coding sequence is TGTGCCAGCAGCTACGACAGGAACCAGCCCCAGCATTTT. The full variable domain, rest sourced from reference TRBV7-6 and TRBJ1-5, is GAGVSQSPRYKVTKRGQDVALRCDPISGHVSLYWYRQALGQGPEFLTYFNYEAQQDKSGLPNDRFSAERPEGSISTLTIQRTEQRDSAMYRCASSYDRNQPQHFGDGTRLSIL.

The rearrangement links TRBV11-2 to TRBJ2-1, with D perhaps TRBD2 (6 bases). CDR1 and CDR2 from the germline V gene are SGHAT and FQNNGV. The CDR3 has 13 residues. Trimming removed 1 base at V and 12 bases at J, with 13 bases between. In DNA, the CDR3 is TGTGCCAGCAGCTTAGTGTCCGGGGGAAGGCAGTTCTTC. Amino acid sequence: CASSLVSGGRQFF.

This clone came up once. The DNA for the CDR3 is TGTGCCAGCAGGACGCAGGGAAGAAATTCACCCCTCCACTTT. Amino acids: CASRTQGRNSPLHF. The chain employs TRBV11-2 and TRBJ1-6; D is possibly TRBD1 (5 bases). Germline-derived CDR1 and CDR2 are SGHAT and FQNNGV. Trimming shortened V by 6 bases and J by 7 bases, and 13 bases separated the two germline ends. This CDR3 region has 14 residues.

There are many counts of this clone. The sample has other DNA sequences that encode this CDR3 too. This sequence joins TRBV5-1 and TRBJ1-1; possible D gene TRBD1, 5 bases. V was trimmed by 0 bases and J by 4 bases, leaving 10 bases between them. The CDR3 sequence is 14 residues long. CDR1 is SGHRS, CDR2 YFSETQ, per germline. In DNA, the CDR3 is TGCGCCAGCAGCTTGGCCGGGGGGGGCACTGAAGCTTTCTTT. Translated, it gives CASSLAGGGTEAFF.

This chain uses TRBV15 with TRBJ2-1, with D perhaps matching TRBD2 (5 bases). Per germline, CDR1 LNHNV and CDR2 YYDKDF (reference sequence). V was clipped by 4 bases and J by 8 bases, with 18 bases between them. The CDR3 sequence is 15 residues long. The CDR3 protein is CATSIGPGSGDEQFF. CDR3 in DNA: TGTGCCACCAGCATCGGACCGGGATCAGGTGATGAGCAGTTCTTC.